A selection of T cell receptor beta chains follows, all from one sample in a study of T cells in Graves' hyperthyroidism and ophthalmopathy. TCRdb reanalysed the multiplex PCR reads using MiXCR and keeps one entry per CDR3 protein. The sample consists of roughly 710,000 distinct CDR3 sequences, approximately 36% of them appearing once. The specimen sequenced was blood. The receptors were gathered from a woman aged 40 to 49 with Graves' hyperthyroidism. Each CDR3 is given with its conserved first and last residue. D genes are given only for firm matches. For some rows the clone size is stated as once, few or many, or as a class when expanded; others skip it.

DNA: TGTGCCAGTAGTATAGAGGCGGGGATCACCGGGGAGCTGTTTTTT
CDR3: CASSIEAGITGELFF
J: TRBJ2-2
V: TRBV19
size: NA
D: NA

DNA: TGTGCCAACAGCCGTGCAGGGGGTGGGGAAAAACTGTTTTTT
CDR3: CANSRAGGGEKLFF
J: TRBJ1-4
V: TRBV2
size: NA
D: TRBD1

DNA: TGTGCCAGCAGTTTAGAAGAAAAAGAAGCTTTCTTT
CDR3: CASSLEEKEAFF
J: TRBJ1-1
V: TRBV12-3/TRBV12-4
size: few
D: NA

DNA: TGTGCCAGCACAAAAGGGTGGGGCAGCACAGATACGCAGTATTTT
CDR3: CASTKGWGSTDTQYF
J: TRBJ2-3
V: TRBV6-2/TRBV6-3
size: NA
D: NA

DNA: TGTGCCAGCAGTTACTCTGGGAGGGCTGAAGCTTTCTTT
CDR3: CASSYSGRAEAFF
J: TRBJ1-1
V: TRBV6-2/TRBV6-3
size: NA
D: NA

DNA: TGCGCCAGCAGCTTGGCCCCGCCGTCGGGGATCTATGGCTACACCTTC
CDR3: CASSLAPPSGIYGYTF
J: TRBJ1-2
V: TRBV5-1
size: NA
D: NA

DNA: TGTGCCAGCGGTTTATTTGGGGGCCCCAACTATGGCTACACCTTC
CDR3: CASGLFGGPNYGYTF
J: TRBJ1-2
V: TRBV12-3/TRBV12-4
size: NA
D: NA

DNA: TGTGCCATCAGTGGATCAGGAGGAGAGACCCAGTACTTC
CDR3: CAISGSGGETQYF
J: TRBJ2-5
V: TRBV10-3
size: many
D: NA

DNA: TGTGCCAGCAGCTGGGAGGCGGCCAGGCAGTACTTC
CDR3: CASSWEAARQYF
J: TRBJ2-7
V: TRBV7-6
size: NA
D: NA

DNA: TGTGCCAGCAGTTACAATGAGCAGTTCTTC
CDR3: CASSYNEQFF
J: TRBJ2-1
V: TRBV25-1
size: few
D: NA

DNA: TGTGCCATCACAGGGGACAGCAATGAGCAGTTCTTC
CDR3: CAITGDSNEQFF
J: TRBJ2-1
V: TRBV10-3
size: NA
D: TRBD1

DNA: TGTGCCAGCAGCGAGACACAGAGATCTGAAGCTTTCTTT
CDR3: CASSETQRSEAFF
J: TRBJ1-1
V: TRBV6-4
size: few
D: NA

DNA: TGCGCCAGCAGTGAGTCGAGGGCGGTCACTGAAGCTTTCTTT
CDR3: CASSESRAVTEAFF
J: TRBJ1-1
V: TRBV10-1
size: many
D: NA

DNA: TGCGCCAGCAGCCAAGATGGTGGGGCTCTTAATGGCTACACCTTC
CDR3: CASSQDGGALNGYTF
J: TRBJ1-2
V: TRBV4-3
size: NA
D: NA

DNA: TGTGCCAGCAGTCACTACGGGACCGAAGGCTACGAGCAGTACTTC
CDR3: CASSHYGTEGYEQYF
J: TRBJ2-7
V: TRBV6-5
size: NA
D: NA

DNA: TGTGCCAGCAGCGGAGGGCCCGGGGAGCTGTTTTTT
CDR3: CASSGGPGELFF
J: TRBJ2-2
V: TRBV9
size: many
D: NA

DNA: TGTGCCAGCGCCAGAACTATGAACACTGAAGCTTTCTTT
CDR3: CASARTMNTEAFF
J: TRBJ1-1
V: TRBV7-9
size: many
D: NA

DNA: TGTGCCAGCAGCTTGGACAGGGGGTCGCGTGGGTACGAGCAGTACTTC
CDR3: CASSLDRGSRGYEQYF
J: TRBJ2-7
V: TRBV7-6
size: many
D: TRBD1

DNA: TGTGCCAGTAGGCAATCCATGGACGGCTTAAACTATGGCTACACCTTC
CDR3: CASRQSMDGLNYGYTF
J: TRBJ1-2
V: TRBV19
size: many
D: NA

DNA: TGTGCCAGCAGCCAAGAGGGCCGAGCTAACTATGGCTACACCTTC
CDR3: CASSQEGRANYGYTF
J: TRBJ1-2
V: TRBV4-2
size: NA
D: NA

DNA: TGTGCCAGCAGCTTTTCTCCAGGGGCCGAGCAGTACTTC
CDR3: CASSFSPGAEQYF
J: TRBJ2-7
V: TRBV5-6
size: few
D: NA

DNA: TGTGCCAGCAGCTCTCGACAGCTCTATGGCTACACCTTC
CDR3: CASSSRQLYGYTF
J: TRBJ1-2
V: TRBV9
size: many
D: NA

DNA: TGTGCCAGTAGTATAGTGGGAGGTGCCTCCTACGAGCAGTACTTC
CDR3: CASSIVGGASYEQYF
J: TRBJ2-7
V: TRBV19
size: few
D: NA

DNA: TGCGCCAGCAGCCATTGGGGAGGAGATCAGCCCCAGCATTTT
CDR3: CASSHWGGDQPQHF
J: TRBJ1-5
V: TRBV4-1
size: many
D: NA

DNA: TGTGCCAGCAACCCCGGAACACGTTGGGAGACCCAGTACTTC
CDR3: CASNPGTRWETQYF
J: TRBJ2-5
V: TRBV10-3
size: few
D: NA

DNA: TGTGCCAGCAGTTGGTCTAGCAATCAGCCCCAGCATTTT
CDR3: CASSWSSNQPQHF
J: TRBJ1-5
V: TRBV12-3/TRBV12-4
size: many
D: NA

DNA: TGCAGTGCTAGAGACTGGACAGGGGGCGCCGATGGCTACACCTTC
CDR3: CSARDWTGGADGYTF
J: TRBJ1-2
V: TRBV20-1
size: many
D: TRBD1

DNA: TGTGCCAGCAGCGTAGGGGACTCCTACGAGCAGTACTTC
CDR3: CASSVGDSYEQYF
J: TRBJ2-7
V: TRBV9
size: many
D: NA

DNA: TGTGCCAGCAGCTCTACGCGGGGCGATCAGCCCCAGCATTTT
CDR3: CASSSTRGDQPQHF
J: TRBJ1-5
V: TRBV7-9
size: many
D: NA

DNA: TGTGCCAGCAGCCTCCTGGGACAGGCCCCAGAGCAGTACTTC
CDR3: CASSLLGQAPEQYF
J: TRBJ2-7
V: TRBV25-1
size: NA
D: TRBD1

DNA: TGCAGTGCTAGTAGGGTGGGCCAAGAGACCCAGTACTTC
CDR3: CSASRVGQETQYF
J: TRBJ2-5
V: TRBV20-1
size: many
D: NA

DNA: TGTGCCAGCAGCTTACTTGGCAGGGAAGAGACCCAGTACTTC
CDR3: CASSLLGREETQYF
J: TRBJ2-5
V: TRBV7-3
size: many
D: NA

DNA: TGCAGCGTGGTAGGGTACAATGAGCAGTTCTTC
CDR3: CSVVGYNEQFF
J: TRBJ2-1
V: TRBV29-1
size: many
D: NA

DNA: TGCAGTGCTAGAAACTTAGAGACCCAGTACTTC
CDR3: CSARNLETQYF
J: TRBJ2-5
V: TRBV20-1
size: NA
D: NA

DNA: TGTGCCAGCAGCTCAGGTGGGGACAGGGGACCCTATGGCTACACCTTC
CDR3: CASSSGGDRGPYGYTF
J: TRBJ1-2
V: TRBV7-9
size: many
D: TRBD1

DNA: TGTGCCAGCAGTTACTCGACTAGTGGGCAGTACTTC
CDR3: CASSYSTSGQYF
J: TRBJ2-7
V: TRBV7-8
size: few
D: NA

DNA: TGCGCCAGCAGCTTACAAGGTCAGGGGCCCCAGCATTTT
CDR3: CASSLQGQGPQHF
J: TRBJ1-5
V: TRBV5-1
size: NA
D: NA

DNA: TGTGCCACTCGACTAGCGGGAGATAATGAGCAGTTCTTC
CDR3: CATRLAGDNEQFF
J: TRBJ2-1
V: TRBV24-1
size: NA
D: TRBD2

DNA: TGCAGTGCTAGAGGGGGGATAGGGTATAATGAAAAACTGTTTTTT
CDR3: CSARGGIGYNEKLFF
J: TRBJ1-4
V: TRBV20-1
size: NA
D: NA

DNA: TGTGCCAGTAGTCCCTCGACAGGCCTGATCCGTTTTGGCTACACCTTC
CDR3: CASSPSTGLIRFGYTF
J: TRBJ1-2
V: TRBV19
size: NA
D: NA

DNA: TGTGCCAGCAGTTCTCAGAGGGCAGTCGGGGAGCTGTTTTTT
CDR3: CASSSQRAVGELFF
J: TRBJ2-2
V: TRBV2
size: NA
D: NA

DNA: NA
CDR3: CAIGPGQGSTEAFGAGTGELFF
J: TRBJ2-2
V: TRBV10-3
size: NA
D: NA

DNA: TGTGCCAGCAGTTACTCAATCGGGCCTGAAGCTTTCTTT
CDR3: CASSYSIGPEAFF
J: TRBJ1-1
V: TRBV6-6
size: few
D: NA

DNA: TGTGCCAGTAGTACGACAGGGCGGACTGAAGCTTTCTTT
CDR3: CASSTTGRTEAFF
J: TRBJ1-1
V: TRBV19
size: many
D: TRBD1

DNA: TGTGCCAGCAACGACAGGGGAAGGGGAGAGACCCAGTACTTC
CDR3: CASNDRGRGETQYF
J: TRBJ2-5
V: TRBV7-9
size: few
D: TRBD1

DNA: TGTGCCAGCTCACCTAGCTGGGTCTCCTATGGCTACACCTTC
CDR3: CASSPSWVSYGYTF
J: TRBJ1-2
V: TRBV18
size: few
D: NA

DNA: TGTGCCAGCAGTGACGACAGGGATAATTCATCCCTCCACTTT
CDR3: CASSDDRDNSSLHF
J: TRBJ1-6
V: TRBV6-5
size: NA
D: TRBD1

DNA: TGTGCCAGCAGCTTCGACAGGGAGGATACGGAGACCCAGTACTTC
CDR3: CASSFDREDTETQYF
J: TRBJ2-5
V: TRBV7-9
size: many
D: NA

DNA: TGTGCCAGCGGAGAGCAAATTAGCAATCAGCCCCAGCATTTT
CDR3: CASGEQISNQPQHF
J: TRBJ1-5
V: TRBV2
size: few
D: NA

DNA: TGTGCCAGCAGTTGGACGGTGATAGTCAATCAGCCCCAGCATTTT
CDR3: CASSWTVIVNQPQHF
J: TRBJ1-5
V: TRBV6-2/TRBV6-3
size: few
D: NA

DNA: TGTGCCACCCTACTAGCGGAGGACACAGATACGCAGTATTTT
CDR3: CATLLAEDTDTQYF
J: TRBJ2-3
V: TRBV2
size: NA
D: TRBD2

DNA: TGTGCCAGTGCCCAACCAAGGGGAAGCAATCAGCCCCAGCATTTT
CDR3: CASAQPRGSNQPQHF
J: TRBJ1-5
V: TRBV6-6
size: few
D: NA

DNA: TGTGCCAGTAGTATAGGAATTGGGGGCTACGAGCAGTACTTC
CDR3: CASSIGIGGYEQYF
J: TRBJ2-7
V: TRBV19
size: many
D: NA